One sample yielded the 32 T cell receptor beta chains listed below, sequenced in a study of T cells in Graves' hyperthyroidism and ophthalmopathy. TCR beta CDR3 sequences were amplified from RNA transcripts. The HTBI primer set drove a first-round RT-PCR of the TCR CDR3. Each CDR3 protein is one row after TCRdb ran MiXCR on the multiplex PCR reads. The sample comprises about 840,000 distinct CDR3 sequences, 35% to 40% of which are singletons, and roughly 8.3% rests with the top ten. Sample: blood. These receptor sequences come from a man between 18 and 35 years old with Graves' hyperthyroidism.

This clonotype turned up a few times. The chain has TRBV11-1 and TRBJ2-7; D might be TRBD2 (6 bases). The CDR3 loop spans 15 amino acids. Germline V gene sequence: CDR1 SGHAT, CDR2 FQDESV (reference sequence). Trimming took 4 bases from V and 0 from J, leaving 13 bases between them. Here the CDR3 DNA reads TGTGCCAGCAGCTCCCGGGAGCCCTTCTCCTACGAGCAGTACTTC. Its translation: CASSSREPFSYEQYF.

The CDR3 coding sequence is TGTGCCAGCTGTCCGGGGAACACTGAAGCTTTCTTT. This codes for CASCPGNTEAFF. V and J are TRBV2 and TRBJ1-1, with D hard to call. The CDR3 has 12 residues. The V and J ends lost 8 bases and 1 base respectively, with 8 bases between them. Per germline, CDR1 SNHLY and CDR2 FYNNEI.

With respect to this clonotype: The junction does not match germline at one end; this may be a read error. The rearrangement links TRBV20-1 to TRBJ1-6, with 12 bases fitting TRBD1. The V gene's germline CDR1 is DFQATT and CDR2 SNEGSKA (reference sequence). There are 12 residues in the CDR3. The CDR3 sequence: CAGTGGRSPLHF. CDR3 DNA: TGTGCGGGGACAGGGGGCAGGTCACCCCTCCACTTT.

The V and J genes are TRBV7-6 and TRBJ1-2; D might be TRBD1 (5 bases). CDR3 length equals 16 residues. CDR1 and CDR2 from the germline V gene are SGHVS and FNYEAQ. The V gene lost 1 base and the J gene lost 7 bases, with 19 bases spanning the gap. In DNA, the CDR3 is TGTGCCAGCAGCTTAGAGGGTTCTCGGGGCGCAGGTGGCTACACCTTC. Protein sequence: CASSLEGSRGAGGYTF.

The CDR3 DNA follows: TGTGCCAGCAGCTCCCGCTCCGAGCAGTACTTC. It codes for CASSSRSEQYF. The V and J genes are TRBV2 and TRBJ2-7; D is uncertain. Germline-derived CDR1 and CDR2 are SNHLY and FYNNEI. V lost 6 bases, J lost 6 bases, and 9 bases lay in between. This CDR3 region has 11 residues.

The table lists this clonotype with a few counts. The rearrangement joins TRBV27 to TRBJ2-5; TRBD2 matches 8 bases. The CDR3 is 16 residues long. Germline V gives CDR1 MNHEY, CDR2 SMNVEV (reference sequence). V was pared by 6 bases and J by 2 bases, with 11 bases of the junction left unmatched. CDR3 in amino acids: CASRPKRERGQETQYF. The CDR3 DNA is TGTGCCAGCAGACCCAAGCGGGAGAGGGGTCAAGAGACCCAGTACTTC.

The chain couples TRBV6-1 to TRBJ1-1; D is unresolved. Germline V gene data show CDR1 as MNHNS and CDR2 as SASEGT. Deletions cut 1 base from V and 7 bases from J, with 10 bases between. This CDR3 contains 13 residues. CDR3 DNA: TGTGCCAGCAGTGAAGACTTTCGGGGTGAAGCTTTCTTT. The encoded protein is CASSEDFRGEAFF.

The chain combines TRBV25-1 with TRBJ1-1; 8 positions match TRBD1. The germline CDR1 and CDR2 sequences are MGHDK and SYGVNS. V lost 1 base, J lost 4 bases, and 11 bases stayed unmatched. The CDR3 has 17 residues. CDR3 in DNA: TGTGCCAGCAGTGAATCCAAAGGAGGTCAGGGGGCCACTGAAGCTTTCTTT. Amino acid sequence: CASSESKGGQGATEAFF. The full variable domain, rest sourced from reference TRBV25-1 and TRBJ1-1, is EADIYQTPRYLVIGTGKKITLECSQTMGHDKMYWYQQDPGMELHLIHYSYGVNSTEKGDLSSESTVSRIRTEHFPLTLESARPSHTSQYLCASSESKGGQGATEAFFGQGTRLTVV.

Ten or more counts support this clonotype. The gene calls are TRBV29-1 and TRBJ2-5; unclear D gene. This CDR3 comprises 11 residues. The germline gives CDR1 SQVTM, CDR2 ANQGSEA. Trimming shortened V by 7 bases and J by 1 base, and 7 bases separated the two germline ends. The CDR3 is CSGTVQETQYF. The DNA of the CDR3 is TGCAGCGGGACGGTCCAAGAGACCCAGTACTTC. Full variable domain (missing parts from reference TRBV29-1 and TRBJ2-5): SAVISQKPSRDICQRGTSLTIQCQVDSQVTMMFWYRQQPGQSLTLIATANQGSEATYESGFVIDKFPISRPNLTFSTLTVSNMSPEDSSIYLCSGTVQETQYFGPGTRLLVL.

Many counts were recorded for this clonotype. This sequence joins TRBV7-6 and TRBJ2-7, with 9 positions matching TRBD1. Germline V gives CDR1 SGHVS, CDR2 FNYEAQ. Trimming removed 5 bases from V and 6 bases from J; junction bases left unmatched: 5. The CDR3 contains 13 residues. CDR3 in amino acids: CASSPNRGLEQYF. The CDR3 DNA reads TGTGCCAGCAGCCCGAACAGGGGGCTCGAGCAGTACTTC.

In its sample, this clonotype was seen many times. The genes are TRBV20-1 and TRBJ1-5; D call uncertain. The length of the CDR3 is 12 residues. Germline CDR1 DFQATT, CDR2 SNEGSKA (reference sequence). Trimming stripped 3 bases from V and 9 bases from J, with 12 bases between. Written as DNA, the CDR3 is TGCAGTGCTAGTTCCATTCCAGGGCCCCAGCATTTT. As protein: CSASSIPGPQHF.

This clonotype was recorded a few times. V and J are TRBV6-6 and TRBJ2-7, with D perhaps matching TRBD2 (6 bases). There are 14 residues in the CDR3. CDR1 MNHNY and CDR2 SVGAGI come from the germline V gene (reference sequence). V lost 6 bases and J 7 bases, leaving 19 bases between the germline ends. CDR3 sequence (DNA): TGTGCCAGCAGGATTTCCGGGACTCCCATGGAGCAGTACTTC. As protein: CASRISGTPMEQYF.

A remark on this clonotype: The junction and the germline gene differ at one end; a read error may be behind it. V is TRBV7-2 and J is TRBJ2-7; D unresolved. The V gene's germline CDR1 is SGHTA and CDR2 FQGNSA. The CDR3 runs 15 residues. The CDR3 region has the DNA TGTGCCAGCAGATTAGACTCTCAACCCCCCTACGAGCAGTACTTC. Protein product: CASRLDSQPPYEQYF.

This clonotype was picked up many times. The CDR3 loop reads CARRDRPSREQYF. In DNA form, the CDR3 reads TGTGCCAGACGGGACAGACCTTCTCGGGAGCAGTACTTC. The chain has TRBV19 and TRBJ2-7; 7 bases align to TRBD1. Germline V gene lookup returns CDR1 LNHDA and CDR2 SQIVND (reference sequence). The CDR3 has 13 residues. The V gene end was trimmed by 9 bases and the J gene end by 7 bases; junction bases not matched to a gene: 12.

This clonotype was found many times. The J gene is TRBJ2-5, the V gene TRBV7-9; 7 bases fit TRBD2. CDR3 size: 16 residues. Trimming at V came to 2 bases and at J to 4 bases, leaving 10 bases not matched to a gene. CDR1 and CDR2 from the germline V gene are SEHNR and FQNEAQ (reference sequence). CDR3 loop: CASSLQDAGEGETQYF. The CDR3 bases are TGTGCCAGCAGCTTACAGGACGCGGGAGAGGGAGAGACCCAGTACTTC.

This clonotype was found many times. This chain links TRBV14 with TRBJ1-6, with D uncertain. Germline V gene data show CDR1 as SGHDN and CDR2 as FVKESK. The ends were cut back, 0 bases at V and 9 bases at J, with 18 bases in the middle. The CDR3 runs 17 residues. CDR3 DNA: TGTGCCAGCAGCCAAGATCGAAGACACATCGACGGTTCACCCCTCCACTTT. Its protein is CASSQDRRHIDGSPLHF.

This clonotype was observed once. The gene calls are TRBV5-5 and TRBJ2-5; tentatively, D is TRBD2 (6 bases). The CDR3 is made up of 12 amino acids. Trimming pared 6 bases from V and 3 bases from J, leaving 9 bases between. Germline V gene sequence: CDR1 SGHKS, CDR2 YYEKEE (reference sequence). DNA for the CDR3: TGTGCCAGCACCCCGGGGGAAGAGACCCAGTACTTC. Protein sequence: CASTPGEETQYF.

V is TRBV6-5 and J is TRBJ2-5; D unresolved. CDR3 length: 13 amino acids. Trimming left V 10 bases short and J 5 bases short, with 17 bases between. Germline V gene lookup returns CDR1 MNHEY and CDR2 SVGAGI. The CDR3 loop is CAIRRTGSETQYF. The CDR3 nucleotides read TGTGCCATCAGACGGACGGGCTCTGAGACCCAGTACTTC.

This clonotype was detected only a few times. The chain couples TRBV7-9 to TRBJ2-7; D is possibly TRBD2 (6 bases). The germline gives CDR1 SEHNR, CDR2 FQNEAQ (reference sequence). V was trimmed by 11 bases and J by 0 bases, leaving 14 bases between them. The CDR3 consists of 13 residues. The CDR3 nucleotides read TGTGCCGGGGGACTTCCGAGCTCCTACGAGCAGTACTTC. Translation: CAGGLPSSYEQYF.

The gene calls are TRBV6-1 and TRBJ1-1; possible D gene TRBD1, 6 bases. The CDR3 runs to 13 residues. From germline, CDR1 is MNHNS and CDR2 SASEGT. V shed 6 bases and J shed 7 bases, with 15 bases lying between them. CDR3 bases: TGTGCCAGCAGCCCTGGACAGTTACGTGAAGCTTTCTTT. It specifies CASSPGQLREAFF.

There are a few counts of this clonotype. J is TRBJ1-2 and V is TRBV24-1, with D perhaps matching TRBD1 (6 bases). Looked up from germline, CDR1 is KGHDR and CDR2 is SFDVKD. Trimming stripped 4 bases from V and 4 bases from J, with 12 bases between. The CDR3 length is 14 residues. CDR3: CATSDADRFYGYTF. Written as DNA, the CDR3 is TGTGCCACCAGTGACGCTGACAGGTTCTATGGCTACACCTTC.

This clonotype was detected many times. This chain links TRBV7-9 with TRBJ2-5; D unclear. The CDR3 contains 16 residues. CDR1 and CDR2 (germline): SEHNR, FQNEAQ (reference sequence). Trimming took 3 bases from V and 1 from J, leaving 15 bases between them. In DNA form, the CDR3 reads TGTGCCAGCAGCTTGTTGGGCGAAGACCCCCAAGAGACCCAGTACTTC. It encodes CASSLLGEDPQETQYF.

This clonotype was seen more than once but under ten times. The rearrangement links TRBV20-1 to TRBJ2-7; a weak D match, TRBD2 (6 bases). CDR1 and CDR2 from the germline V gene are DFQATT and SNEGSKA (reference sequence). The CDR3 sequence is 14 residues long. The V end was cut by 6 bases, the J end by 0 bases, with 15 bases between. CDR3 sequence (DNA): TGCAGTGCCCCCGGGACTCCCCACTCCTACGAGCAGTACTTC. This encodes CSAPGTPHSYEQYF.

This clonotype was counted ten times or more. The chain carries TRBV7-2 and TRBJ2-7; the match to TRBD1 covers 10 bases. Unmatched junction bases numbered 12, after V lost 5 bases and J lost 5 bases. Germline-derived CDR1 and CDR2 are SGHTA and FQGNSA. This CDR3 spans 16 amino acids. The CDR3, as DNA: TGTGCCAGCAGCCAAGGGCGGGGACAGGGGTACCACGAGCAGTACTTC. It is translated as CASSQGRGQGYHEQYF.

The sample holds many counts of this clonotype. The chain employs TRBV7-9 and TRBJ1-1; D gene uncertain. CDR1 and CDR2 (germline): SEHNR, FQNEAQ (reference sequence). The CDR3 loop spans 12 amino acids. The V gene lost 5 bases and the J gene lost 5 bases, with 9 bases spanning the gap. The CDR3 DNA reads TGTGCCAGCAGCCCCATAAGTACTGAAGCTTTCTTT. The encoded protein is CASSPISTEAFF.

V usage is TRBV5-6 and J usage is TRBJ1-1, with 9 positions matching TRBD1. This CDR3 region has 15 residues. J gave up 6 bases and V 5 bases, and 11 bases lay outside the gene matches. CDR1 and CDR2 (germline): SGHDT, YYEEEE. CDR3 nucleotide sequence: TGTGCCAGCAGGCCCCGGGACAGGGCAAAGTCTGAAGCTTTCTTT. It translates to CASRPRDRAKSEAFF.

This clonotype showed up many times. J is TRBJ1-2 and V is TRBV19; D call uncertain. V lost 3 bases and J lost 4, with 15 bases in between. Germline lookup yields CDR1 LNHDA and CDR2 SQIVND (reference sequence). The CDR3 loop spans 15 amino acids. This chain's CDR3 is CASSMEPNVGYGYTF. For the CDR3, the DNA is TGTGCCAGTAGTATGGAGCCTAACGTGGGCTATGGCTACACCTTC.

Concerning this clonotype itself: One base away lies a much larger clone, so this may be a sequencing read error. The chain recombines TRBV15 with TRBJ1-2; possibly TRBD1 for D (6 bases). The CDR3 extends over 12 amino acids. CDR1 LNHNV and CDR2 YYDKDF come from the germline V gene (reference sequence). Trimming took off 11 bases at V and 6 bases at J, with 16 bases between the two ends. CDR3 in DNA: TGTGCCGGCAGTTGGGACATCCATGGCTACACCTTC. Its protein product is CAGSWDIHGYTF.

Ten or more counts support this clonotype. One end of the junction varies from germline; a read error may be responsible. The CDR3 DNA follows: TGTGCCAGCAGCTTAGGTCTTAATGAAAAACTGTTTTTT. This sequence encodes CASSLGLNEKLFF. The rearrangement links TRBV5-1 to TRBJ1-4; D is unresolved. The CDR3 is made up of 13 amino acids. Germline V lookup: CDR1 SGHRS, CDR2 YFSETQ. Full variable domain (outside the CDR3, taken from reference TRBV5-1 and TRBJ1-4): KAGVTQTPRYLIKTRGQQVTLSCSPISGHRSVSWYQQTPGQGLQFLFEYFSETQRNKGNFPGRFSGRQFSNSRSEMNVSTLELGDSALYLCASSLGLNEKLFFGSGTQLSVL.

The gene calls are TRBV9 and TRBJ2-7; tentative D call: TRBD2 (6 bases). CDR3 size: 15 residues. Germline V gene data show CDR1 as SGDLS and CDR2 as YYNGEE. V lost 4 bases to trimming and J lost 3 bases, with 17 bases between them. CDR3 nucleotide sequence: TGTGCCAGCAGCCGGGGAGGACGCAACCTCTACGAGCAGTACTTC. The encoded protein is CASSRGGRNLYEQYF.

The chain links TRBV25-1 to TRBJ2-5, with D perhaps assigned TRBD1 or TRBD2 (5 bases each). The CDR3 totals 14 residues. Looked up from germline, CDR1 is MGHDK and CDR2 is SYGVNS. V was clipped by 6 bases and J by 5 bases, with 16 bases between them. In DNA, the CDR3 is TGTGCCAGCAGCCCTTACGCCGGGACGGAGACCCAGTACTTC. Translating gives CASSPYAGTETQYF. The whole variable domain, filled in from reference TRBV25-1 and TRBJ2-5, reads EADIYQTPRYLVIGTGKKITLECSQTMGHDKMYWYQQDPGMELHLIHYSYGVNSTEKGDLSSESTVSRIRTEHFPLTLESARPSHTSQYLCASSPYAGTETQYFGPGTRLLVL.

This clonotype was picked up one time. This may stem from a read error, because a much larger clone lies one nucleotide away. The V gene is TRBV29-1, the J gene TRBJ2-2; TRBD2 is a possible D gene (6 bases). The CDR3 totals 14 residues. Trimming stripped 3 bases from V and 1 base from J, with 9 bases between. Germline V gives CDR1 SQVTM, CDR2 ANQGSEA. CDR3 loop: CSVDARGNTGELFF. The CDR3 nucleotides are TGCAGCGTTGATGCGCGGGGGAACACCGGGGAGCTGTTTTTT.